The 4 T cell receptor beta chains listed next were all sequenced from one sample in a study of T cells in Graves' hyperthyroidism and ophthalmopathy. TCR beta CDR3 regions were amplified from RNA transcripts. The TCR CDR3 first-round RT-PCR relied on the HTBI primer set. One entry per CDR3 protein results from TCRdb running MiXCR on the multiplex PCR reads. The repertoire has approximately 400,000 distinct CDR3 sequences, under 20% of them found once; the top ten carry about 3.7%. The sequencing input was blood. Receptors originate from a woman aged 18-29 years with Graves' hyperthyroidism.

The CDR3 nucleotides read TGTGCCAGCAGTCCGATCAAGGGAACGTTTGAAAATAGCAATCAGCCCCAGCATTTT. The encoded protein is CASSPIKGTFENSNQPQHF. The chain employs TRBV27 and TRBJ1-5; D gene uncertain. The V end lost 5 bases, the J end lost 0 bases, and 23 bases lay between the germline ends. This CDR3 has 19 amino acids. The germline V gene has CDR1 MNHEY and CDR2 SMNVEV (reference sequence).

This clonotype occurred many times. The chain combines TRBV5-1 with TRBJ2-5; 10 bases match TRBD1. Germline V CDR1 and CDR2: SGHRS, YFSETQ. This CDR3 is 15 amino acids long. Germline trimming cut 6 bases from V and 0 bases from J; bases unmatched to any gene: 5. CDR3 sequence reads: CASTRTGGYQETQYF. In DNA, the CDR3 is TGCGCCAGCACCCGGACAGGGGGTTACCAAGAGACCCAGTACTTC.

This clonotype appeared many times. Written as DNA, the CDR3 is TGTGCCAGCCCAAAACCAGGGGTTCTGAACACTGAAGCTTTCTTT. It codes for CASPKPGVLNTEAFF. The chain has TRBV28 and TRBJ1-1; D possibly corresponds to TRBD1 (6 bases). Germline CDR1 MDHEN, CDR2 SYDVKM. The V end was cut by 8 bases, the J end by 0 bases, with 16 bases between. The CDR3 length is 15 residues.

This clonotype was found many times. The chain employs TRBV7-8 and TRBJ2-7; 8 nucleotides align to TRBD1. V shed 5 bases and J 7 bases; nucleotides not matched to a gene: 10. Germline V gene sequence: CDR1 SGHVS, CDR2 FQNEAQ. CDR3 size: 14 residues. CDR3 amino acids: CASSPGQGSGEQYF. The CDR3 DNA reads as TGTGCCAGCAGCCCCGGACAGGGTTCGGGAGAGCAGTACTTC.